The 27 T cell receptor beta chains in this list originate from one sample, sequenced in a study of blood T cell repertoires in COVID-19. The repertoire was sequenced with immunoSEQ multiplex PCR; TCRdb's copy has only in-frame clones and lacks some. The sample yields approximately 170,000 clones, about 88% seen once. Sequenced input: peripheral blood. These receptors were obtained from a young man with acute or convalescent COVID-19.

CDR3 residues: CASSPGSHSGNTIYF. CDR3 coding DNA: TGTGCCAGCAGCCCAGGGTCTCACTCTGGAAACACCATATATTTT. This chain uses TRBV5-4 with TRBJ1-3, with a possible D match to TRBD1 (5 bases). V lost 4 bases, J lost 0 bases, and 11 bases lay in between. The germline CDR1 and CDR2 sequences are SGHNT and YYREEE (reference sequence). The CDR3 is 15 residues long.

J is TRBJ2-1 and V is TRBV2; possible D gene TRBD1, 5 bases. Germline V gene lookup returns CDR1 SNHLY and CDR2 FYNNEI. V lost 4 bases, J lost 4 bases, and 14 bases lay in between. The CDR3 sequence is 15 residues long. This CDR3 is CASSVLRQTYNEQFF. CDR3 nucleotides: TGTGCCAGCAGTGTTTTGAGACAGACTTACAATGAGCAGTTCTTC.

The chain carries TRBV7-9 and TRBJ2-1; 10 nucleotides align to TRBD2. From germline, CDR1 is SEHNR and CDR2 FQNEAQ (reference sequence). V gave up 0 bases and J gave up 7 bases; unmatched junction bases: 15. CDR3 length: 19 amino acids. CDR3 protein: CASSLAPGDSGRPLNEQFF. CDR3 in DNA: TGTGCCAGCAGCTTAGCGCCGGGAGATAGCGGGAGGCCTCTGAATGAGCAGTTCTTC.

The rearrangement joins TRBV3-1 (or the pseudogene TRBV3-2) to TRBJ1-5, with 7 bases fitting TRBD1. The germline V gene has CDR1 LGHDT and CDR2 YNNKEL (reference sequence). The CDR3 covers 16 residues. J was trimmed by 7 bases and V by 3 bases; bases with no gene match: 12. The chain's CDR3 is CASSQTTGSAGQPQHF. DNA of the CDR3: TGTGCCAGCAGCCAGACGACAGGGAGCGCAGGGCAGCCCCAGCATTTT.

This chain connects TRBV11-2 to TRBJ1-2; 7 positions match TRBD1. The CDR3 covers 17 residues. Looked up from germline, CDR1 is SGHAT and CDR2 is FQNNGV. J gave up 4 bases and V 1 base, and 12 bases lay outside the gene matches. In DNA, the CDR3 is TGTGCCAGCAGCTTAGGCAGGACAGGAGGGGTGAGCTATGGCTACACCTTC. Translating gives CASSLGRTGGVSYGYTF.

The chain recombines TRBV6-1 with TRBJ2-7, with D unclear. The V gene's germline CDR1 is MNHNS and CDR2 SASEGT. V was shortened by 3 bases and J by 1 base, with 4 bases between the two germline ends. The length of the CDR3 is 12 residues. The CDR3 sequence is CASSDLSYEQYF. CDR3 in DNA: TGTGCCAGCAGTGACCTTTCCTACGAGCAGTACTTC.

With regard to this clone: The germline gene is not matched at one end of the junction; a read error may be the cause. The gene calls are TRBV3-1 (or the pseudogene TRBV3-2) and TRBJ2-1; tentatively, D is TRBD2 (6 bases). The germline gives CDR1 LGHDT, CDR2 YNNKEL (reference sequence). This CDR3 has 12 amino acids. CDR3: CAIGGSHNEQFF. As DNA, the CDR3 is TGCGCCATTGGGGGGAGCCACAATGAGCAGTTCTTC.

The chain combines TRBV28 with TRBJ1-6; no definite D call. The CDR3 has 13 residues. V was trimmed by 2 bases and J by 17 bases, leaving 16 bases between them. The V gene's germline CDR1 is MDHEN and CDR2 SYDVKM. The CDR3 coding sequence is TGTGCCAGCAGTTTAGAGGGTAGAAGGGCTTTCCACTTT. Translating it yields CASSLEGRRAFHF.

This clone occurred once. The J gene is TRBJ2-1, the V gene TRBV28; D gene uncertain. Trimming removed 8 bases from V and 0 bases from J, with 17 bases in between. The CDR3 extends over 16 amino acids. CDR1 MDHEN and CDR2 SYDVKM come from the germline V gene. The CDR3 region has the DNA TGTGCCAGCTCAACGTCAATCCTAAGCTCCTACAATGAGCAGTTCTTC. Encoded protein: CASSTSILSSYNEQFF.

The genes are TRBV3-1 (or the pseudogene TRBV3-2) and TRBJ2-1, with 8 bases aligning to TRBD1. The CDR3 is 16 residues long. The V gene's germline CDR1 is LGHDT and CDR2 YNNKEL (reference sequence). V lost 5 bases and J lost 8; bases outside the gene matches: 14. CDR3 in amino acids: CASSKGQGHNFDEQFF. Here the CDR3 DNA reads TGTGCCAGCAGCAAAGGACAGGGCCATAATTTCGATGAGCAGTTCTTC.

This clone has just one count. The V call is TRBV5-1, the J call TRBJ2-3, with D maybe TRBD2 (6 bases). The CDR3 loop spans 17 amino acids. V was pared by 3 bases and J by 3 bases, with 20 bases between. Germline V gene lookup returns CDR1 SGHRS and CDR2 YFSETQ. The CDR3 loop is CASSWPRREEGTDTQYF. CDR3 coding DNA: TGCGCCAGCAGCTGGCCCCGGAGGGAGGAGGGGACAGATACGCAGTATTTT.

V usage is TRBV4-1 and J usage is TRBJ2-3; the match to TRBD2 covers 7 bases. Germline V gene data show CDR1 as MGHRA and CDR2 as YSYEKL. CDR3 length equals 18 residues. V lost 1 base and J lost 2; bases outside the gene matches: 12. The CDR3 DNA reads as TGCGCCAGCAGCCAAGGAGACGATATAGCGGGCCACACAGATACGCAGTATTTT. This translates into CASSQGDDIAGHTDTQYF.

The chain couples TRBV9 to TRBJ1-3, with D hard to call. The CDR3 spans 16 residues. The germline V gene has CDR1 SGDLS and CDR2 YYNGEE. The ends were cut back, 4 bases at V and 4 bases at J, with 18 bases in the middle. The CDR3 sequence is CASSSEAGRIGNTIYF. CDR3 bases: TGTGCCAGCAGCTCCGAAGCGGGGAGAATCGGAAACACCATATATTTT.

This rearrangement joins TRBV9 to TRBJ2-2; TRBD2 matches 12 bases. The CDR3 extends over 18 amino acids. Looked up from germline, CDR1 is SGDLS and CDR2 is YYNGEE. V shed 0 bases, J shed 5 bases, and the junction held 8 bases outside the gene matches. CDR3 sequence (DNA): TGTGCCAGCAGCGTAGAGGAGACTAGCGGGGGAGAAACCGGGGAGCTGTTTTTT. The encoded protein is CASSVEETSGGETGELFF. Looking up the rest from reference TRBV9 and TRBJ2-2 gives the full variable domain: DSGVTQTPKHLITATGQRVTLRCSPRSGDLSVYWYQQSLDQGLQFLIQYYNGEERAKGNILERFSAQQFPDLHSELNLSSLELGDSALYFCASSVEETSGGETGELFFGEGSRLTVL.

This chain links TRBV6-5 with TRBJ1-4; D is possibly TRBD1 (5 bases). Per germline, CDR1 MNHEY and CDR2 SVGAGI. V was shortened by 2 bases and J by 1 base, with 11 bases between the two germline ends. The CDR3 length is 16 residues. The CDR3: CASSYGAPGTNEKLFF. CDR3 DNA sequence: TGTGCCAGCAGTTACGGGGCCCCCGGAACTAATGAAAAACTGTTTTTT.

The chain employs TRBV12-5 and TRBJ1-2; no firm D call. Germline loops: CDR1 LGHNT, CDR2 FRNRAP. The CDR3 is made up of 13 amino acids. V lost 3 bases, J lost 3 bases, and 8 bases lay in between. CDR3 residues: CASGFGEYYGYTF. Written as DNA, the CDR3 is TGTGCTAGTGGTTTTGGGGAGTACTATGGCTACACCTTC.

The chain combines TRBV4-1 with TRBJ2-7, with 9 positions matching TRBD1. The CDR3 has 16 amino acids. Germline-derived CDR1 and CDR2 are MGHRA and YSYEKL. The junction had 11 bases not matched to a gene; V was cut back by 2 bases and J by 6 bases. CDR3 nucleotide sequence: TGCGCCAGCAGCCAAAATACAGGGGGCATCACGGGCGAGCAGTACTTC. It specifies CASSQNTGGITGEQYF.

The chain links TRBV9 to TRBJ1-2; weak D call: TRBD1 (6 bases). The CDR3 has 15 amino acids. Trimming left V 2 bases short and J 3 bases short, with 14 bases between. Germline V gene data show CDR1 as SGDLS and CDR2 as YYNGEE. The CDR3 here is CASSVGTRAYYGYTF. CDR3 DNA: TGTGCCAGCAGCGTGGGGACAAGGGCCTACTATGGCTACACCTTC.

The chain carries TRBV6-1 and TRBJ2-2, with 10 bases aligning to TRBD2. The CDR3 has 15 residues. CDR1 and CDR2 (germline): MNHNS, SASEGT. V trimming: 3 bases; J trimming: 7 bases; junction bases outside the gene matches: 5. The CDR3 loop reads CASSDRVAGGGELFF. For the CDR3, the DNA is TGTGCCAGCAGTGATAGGGTAGCGGGAGGCGGGGAGCTGTTTTTT.

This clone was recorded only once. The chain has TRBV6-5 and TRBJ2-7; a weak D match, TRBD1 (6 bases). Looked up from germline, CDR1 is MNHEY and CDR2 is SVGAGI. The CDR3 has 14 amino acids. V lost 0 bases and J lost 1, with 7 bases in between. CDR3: CASSYSDRSYEQYF. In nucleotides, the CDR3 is TGTGCCAGCAGTTACTCGGACAGATCCTACGAGCAGTACTTC.

The CDR3: CASSGQGMFNYGYTF. CDR3 DNA sequence: TGTGCCTCCAGCGGACAGGGTATGTTTAACTATGGCTACACCTTC. The rearrangement uses TRBV19 and TRBJ1-2, with 8 nucleotides matching TRBD1. V shed 11 bases and J 1 base; nucleotides not matched to a gene: 12. The CDR3 is 15 residues long. CDR1 is LNHDA and CDR2 is SQIVND in the germline V gene (reference sequence).

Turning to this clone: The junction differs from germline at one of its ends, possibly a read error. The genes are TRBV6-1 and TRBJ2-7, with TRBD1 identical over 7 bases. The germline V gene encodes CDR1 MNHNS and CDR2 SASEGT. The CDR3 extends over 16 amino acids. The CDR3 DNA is TGTGCCAGCAGTGACCCGACACCGGGGCAGACAGGGCGAATCAACTTC. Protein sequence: CASSDPTPGQTGRINF.

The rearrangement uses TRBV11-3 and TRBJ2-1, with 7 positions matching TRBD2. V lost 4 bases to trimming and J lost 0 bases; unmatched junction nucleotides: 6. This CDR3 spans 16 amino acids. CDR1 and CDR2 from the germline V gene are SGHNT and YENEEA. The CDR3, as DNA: TGTGCCAGCAGCTCCCCACGCGGGAGCTCCTACAATGAGCAGTTCTTC. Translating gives CASSSPRGSSYNEQFF.

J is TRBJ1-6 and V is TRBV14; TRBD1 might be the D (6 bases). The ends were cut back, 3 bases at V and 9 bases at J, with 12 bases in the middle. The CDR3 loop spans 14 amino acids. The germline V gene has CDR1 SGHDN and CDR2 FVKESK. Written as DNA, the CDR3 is TGTGCCAGCAGCCAGCAGGGACAATCTTCACCCCTCCACTTT. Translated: CASSQQGQSSPLHF.

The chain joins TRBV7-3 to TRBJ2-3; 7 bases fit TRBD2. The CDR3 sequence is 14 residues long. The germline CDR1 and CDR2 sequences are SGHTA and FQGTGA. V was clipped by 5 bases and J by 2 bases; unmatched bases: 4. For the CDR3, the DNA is TGTGCCAGCAGCGGAAGCGGGAACACAGATACGCAGTATTTT. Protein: CASSGSGNTDTQYF.

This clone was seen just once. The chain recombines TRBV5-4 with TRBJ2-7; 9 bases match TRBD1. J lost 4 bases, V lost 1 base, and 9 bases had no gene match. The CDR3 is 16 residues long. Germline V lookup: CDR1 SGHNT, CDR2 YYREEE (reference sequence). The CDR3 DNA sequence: TGTGCCAGCAGCTTGTATCGAGGGACAGGGACATACGAGCAGTACTTC. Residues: CASSLYRGTGTYEQYF.

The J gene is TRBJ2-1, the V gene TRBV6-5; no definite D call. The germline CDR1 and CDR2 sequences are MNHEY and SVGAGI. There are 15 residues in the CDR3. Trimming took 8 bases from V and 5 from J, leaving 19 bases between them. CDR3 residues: CASGFGSRPNNEQFF. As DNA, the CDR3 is TGTGCCAGCGGGTTCGGTAGCCGGCCGAACAATGAGCAGTTCTTC.